This TCR beta chain emerged from a study of graft-versus-host responses after intestinal transplantation. Study findings and constraints: Allografts carried high graft-versus-host to host-versus-graft clonal ratios in patients having graft-donor T cell macrochimerism. HvG clone declines early post-transplant were associated with peak circulating GvH levels.

The germline V and J ends were trimmed by 3 bases and 4 bases, with 18 bases remaining between them. The CDR3 has 17 residues. Germline V gives CDR1 KGHSH, CDR2 LQKENI. For this clone: Its matching antigen is unknown.

Clones were sequenced by immunoSEQ multiplex PCR, and TCRdb holds only the in-frame ones, with some missing. Among tens of thousands of clones listed, around 83% were seen once. This sequence originates from a human patient who received an intestinal transplant, so some T cells may come from the graft donor. The specimen comprised PBMCs, sampled more than 950 days after transplant. This rearrangement joins TRBV18 to TRBJ2-2, with a possible D match to TRBD1 (6 bases). CDR3 loop: CASSPFLLQGRTGELFF. The DNA for the CDR3 is TGTGCCAGCTCACCGTTTTTACTCCAGGGGCGCACCGGGGAGCTGTTTTTT.